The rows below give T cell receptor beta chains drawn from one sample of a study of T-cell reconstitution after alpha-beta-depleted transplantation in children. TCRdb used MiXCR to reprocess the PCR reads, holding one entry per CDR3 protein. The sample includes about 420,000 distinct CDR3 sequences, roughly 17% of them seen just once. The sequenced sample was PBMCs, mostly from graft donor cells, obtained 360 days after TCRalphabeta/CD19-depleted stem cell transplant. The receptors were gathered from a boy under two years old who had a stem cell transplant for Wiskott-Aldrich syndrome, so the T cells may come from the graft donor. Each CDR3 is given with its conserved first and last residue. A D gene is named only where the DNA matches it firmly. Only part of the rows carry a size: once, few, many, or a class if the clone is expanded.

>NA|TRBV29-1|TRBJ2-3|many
CSVRTGLPMGTQYF
TGCAGCGTCCGAACAGGACTCCCTATGGGTACGCAGTATTTT
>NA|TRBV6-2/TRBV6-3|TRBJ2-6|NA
CASTQPGSGANVLTF
TGTGCCAGCACGCAACCGGGTTCTGGGGCCAACGTCCTGACTTTC
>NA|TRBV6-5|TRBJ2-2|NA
CASSSRGPGAGELFF
TGTGCCAGCAGTTCTAGAGGGCCCGGAGCCGGGGAGCTGTTTTTT
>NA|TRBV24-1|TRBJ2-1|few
CATAGESYNEQFF
TGTGCCACCGCCGGAGAGTCCTACAATGAGCAGTTCTTC
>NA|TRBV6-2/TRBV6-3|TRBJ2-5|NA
CASSKVRVRETQYF
TGTGCCAGCAGTAAGGTCCGAGTAAGGGAGACCCAGTACTTC
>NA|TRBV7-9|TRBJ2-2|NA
CASSPRRRGLNTGELFF
TGTGCCAGCAGCCCCAGGCGTCGGGGCCTGAACACCGGGGAGCTGTTTTTT
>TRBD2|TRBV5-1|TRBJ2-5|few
CASSSGSEQETQYF
TGCGCCAGCTCTAGCGGGAGTGAGCAAGAGACCCAGTACTTC
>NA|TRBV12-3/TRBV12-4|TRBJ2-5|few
CASSLLHSQETQYF
TGTGCCAGCAGTTTGCTCCACAGTCAAGAGACCCAGTACTTC
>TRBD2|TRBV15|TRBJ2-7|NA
CATSRASGRALHEQYF
TGTGCCACCAGCAGAGCTAGCGGGAGGGCACTCCACGAGCAGTACTTC
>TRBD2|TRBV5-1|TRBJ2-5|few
CASSPGLAGRMETQYF
TGCGCCAGCAGCCCGGGACTAGCGGGAAGGATGGAGACCCAGTACTTC
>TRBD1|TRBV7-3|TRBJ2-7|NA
CASSLRGRVRGPKRLSYEQYF
TGTGCCAGCAGCTTAAGGGGCAGGGTCAGGGGGCCTAAGAGACTCTCCTACGAGCAGTACTTC
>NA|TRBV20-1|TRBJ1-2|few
CSARDIYGYTF
TGCAGTGCTAGAGATATCTATGGCTACACCTTC
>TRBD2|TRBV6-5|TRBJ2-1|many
CASSYWREPAYNEQFF
TGTGCCAGCAGTTACTGGCGGGAGCCTGCCTACAATGAGCAGTTCTTC
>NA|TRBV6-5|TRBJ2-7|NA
CASSTPFAGAKYEQYF
TGTGCCAGCAGTACTCCCTTCGCGGGGGCTAAGTACGAGCAGTACTTC
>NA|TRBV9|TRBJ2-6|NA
CASSVTGANVLTF
TGTGCCAGCAGCGTTACAGGGGCCAACGTCCTGACTTTC
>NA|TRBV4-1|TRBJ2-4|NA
CASSHSGGLAKNIQYF
TGCGCCAGCAGCCATTCCGGGGGCCTAGCCAAAAACATTCAGTACTTC
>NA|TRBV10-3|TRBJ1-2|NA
CAISQGQGGYTF
TGTGCCATCAGTCAGGGCCAGGGAGGCTACACCTTC
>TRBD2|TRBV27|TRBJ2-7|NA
CASSLSGTSLHEQYF
TGTGCCAGCAGTTTATCCGGGACTAGCCTCCACGAGCAGTACTTC
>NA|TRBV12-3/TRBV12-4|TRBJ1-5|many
CASTPDSLQPQHF
TGTGCCAGCACCCCGGACAGTCTTCAGCCCCAGCATTTT